This T cell receptor beta chain is from a study of blood T cell repertoires in COVID-19 (dated by TCRdb to the early 2020s). Context from the whole study: The collaborator samples originated in the United States, Italy and Spain and spanned the acute and convalescent phases of COVID-19. The prospective study material was composed of cDNA or gDNA derived from T cells, B-cell-depleted T cells, or PBMCs. The dataset comprised deeply sampled blood TCRbeta repertoires from subjects exposed to, actively infected with, or recovered from COVID-19. The repertoires were made available in a free public database intended to serve as a resource for research on the immune response to SARS-CoV-2. The samples were drawn from two sources: the first 160 participants of the ongoing ImmuneRACE study, and some 1,300 subjects contributed by 6 global collaborators. Nearly every sample came with metadata listing a de-identified subject ID, COVID-19 status, age in years and sex. HLA class I and class II types, where available, came from metadata supplied by the sample provider rather than from assay-based typing.

The collaborating institutions used their own protocols to collect whole blood in K2EDTA tubes. For TCRbeta analysis, collaborators shipped samples in one of three forms: frozen whole blood, isolated PBMCs, or DNA extracted from either of those sample types. The immunoSEQ Assay, a bias-controlled multiplex PCR, was used to amplify TCRbeta CDR3 regions from genomic DNA. The source study handled its data this way. The number of nucleated cells in each sample was estimated by amplification of reference gene primers within the assay. To quantify the absolute abundance of each unique TCRbeta CDR3 rearrangement, sequence reads were collapsed and filtered. Productive Simpson clonality was computed per sample as the square root of Simpson's diversity index over productive rearrangements. TCRdb holds this immuneACCESS table with in-frame rearrangements only. Some clones are missing; in checked studies, unresolved V genes explain under half, and the rest has no known cause. Clone size and V and J calls were adopted from that table, with D and trimming inferred from the DNA. In this sample the table shows 90,000 to 100,000 clones, 86% of which occur a single time. The top ten clones comprise around 1.6% of the sample.

Overall results and qualifications from the work: The amount of clinical and demographic metadata varied by source and participant and was provided uncurated.

Comments on this clone: Its antigen specificity is not known. No base quality information exists; no much larger clone differs at one position.

CDR1 and CDR2 are drawn from the germline V gene (reference sequence): LGHDT, YNNKEL. From the cysteine up to the phenylalanine, the CDR3 has a length of 14 residues. Left in the record is the CDR3 DNA by itself, 42 bases read in frame from the first base. The germline V and J ends show losses of 1 base and 1 base respectively, and no gene match explains 1 base of the junction. The chain joins TRBV3-1 (or the pseudogene TRBV3-2) to TRBJ2-7; 7 bases in the middle match TRBD2. The sequence was obtained from an elderly man with acute or convalescent COVID-19. Sequenced: peripheral blood. The sequence in DNA is TGTGCCAGCAGCCAAGCAGCGGGATCCTACGAGCAGTACTTC. It specifies CASSQAAGSYEQYF.